The sequence of this T cell receptor (beta chain) was determined in a study of beta chain features in type 1 diabetes. Reverse transcription of all isolated RNA meant that expressed TCRB transcripts were sequenced. Some clones are missing from TCRdb's copy, which holds only in-frame ones; the method was immunoSEQ multiplex PCR. Among about 350,000 clones listed, about 20% were seen once. Trimming took 3 bases from V and 5 from J, leaving 11 bases between them. CDR1 and CDR2 from the germline V gene are SGDLS and YYNGEE. The CDR3 sequence is 13 residues long. The sequenced material came from naive CD4+ T cells from blood. This receptor was identified in a woman under 30 in good health. This chain joins TRBV9 and TRBJ2-5; D gene ambiguous. CDR3 region: CASSDSRVETQYF. CDR3 in DNA: TGTGCCAGCAGCGATTCCCGAGTTGAGACCCAGTACTTC. Using reference TRBV9 and TRBJ2-5 for the parts outside the CDR3, the full variable domain is DSGVTQTPKHLITATGQRVTLRCSPRSGDLSVYWYQQSLDQGLQFLIQYYNGEERAKGNILERFSAQQFPDLHSELNLSSLELGDSALYFCASSDSRVETQYFGPGTRLLVL.